These 23 T cell receptor beta chains share one sample of origin, sequenced in a study of response to subunit inactivated influenza vaccine. TCRdb reanalysed the RT-PCR reads using MiXCR and keeps one entry per CDR3 protein. Of 550,000 to 800,000 distinct CDR3 sequences listed, approximately 15% are singletons. Here the sequenced sample was PBMCs from blood, taken about 12 days after vaccination. All receptors derive from a man aged 50 to 60 who received an inactivated influenza vaccine.

The CDR3 DNA reads as TGTGCCAGCAGCTCCTTCGCGACCCACACCGGGGAGCTGTTTTTT. It encodes CASSSFATHTGELFF. V usage is TRBV11-2 and J usage is TRBJ2-2; D not resolved. V was pared by 4 bases and J by 3 bases, with 12 bases between. The CDR3 loop spans 15 amino acids. Germline lookup yields CDR1 SGHAT and CDR2 FQNNGV.

There are a few counts of this clonotype. The chain recombines TRBV28 with TRBJ1-5, with no clear D. Germline CDR1 is MDHEN and CDR2 is SYDVKM. This CDR3 has 16 residues. Deletions cut 3 bases from V and 1 base from J, with 13 bases between. Here the CDR3 reads CASSFWRGLSNQPQHF. CDR3 nucleotide sequence: TGTGCCAGCAGTTTTTGGCGGGGATTGAGCAATCAGCCCCAGCATTTT.

V usage is TRBV5-8 and J usage is TRBJ2-7; TRBD1 aligns across 7 bases. Germline values: CDR1 SGHTS, CDR2 YDEGEE. Losses at the gene ends were 0 bases for V and 3 bases for J; bases not matched to a gene: 6. The CDR3 has 15 amino acids. The CDR3 spells CASSLALTGIYEQYF. As DNA, the CDR3 is TGTGCCAGCAGCTTGGCCTTGACAGGGATCTACGAGCAGTACTTC.

This chain uses TRBV18 with TRBJ1-1; TRBD1 might be the D (6 bases). Trimming took 7 bases from V and 2 from J, leaving 11 bases between them. The CDR3 extends over 13 amino acids. Germline values: CDR1 KGHSH, CDR2 LQKENI. The CDR3 protein is CASLADRNTEAFF. The CDR3 nucleotides are TGTGCCAGCTTAGCGGACAGAAACACTGAAGCTTTCTTT.

The chain is built from TRBV20-1 and TRBJ2-5, with 7 nucleotides matching TRBD2. Germline lookup yields CDR1 DFQATT and CDR2 SNEGSKA (reference sequence). The trim removed 5 bases at V and 1 base at J, leaving 10 bases unmatched. The CDR3 contains 15 residues. This chain's CDR3 is CSARPSSGTQETQYF. Written as DNA, the CDR3 is TGCAGTGCTCGCCCATCTAGCGGAACCCAAGAGACCCAGTACTTC.

This chain joins TRBV29-1 and TRBJ2-2; 9 bases are a match to TRBD1. CDR1 SQVTM and CDR2 ANQGSEA come from the germline V gene. V was clipped by 7 bases and J by 5 bases; unmatched bases: 8. The length of the CDR3 is 14 residues. This CDR3 is CSAERDRVTGELFF. The CDR3 coding sequence is TGCAGCGCCGAACGGGACAGGGTAACCGGGGAGCTGTTTTTT.

The chain is built from TRBV28 and TRBJ2-5; D is perhaps TRBD1 (6 bases). Germline lookup yields CDR1 MDHEN and CDR2 SYDVKM. CDR3 size: 14 residues. V gave up 4 bases and J gave up 5 bases, with 14 bases separating them. The CDR3 DNA is TGTGCCAGCAGTTCTCCCGACAGGCAGGAGACCCAGTACTTC. Translated, it gives CASSSPDRQETQYF.

The gene calls are TRBV6-2 or TRBV6-3 and TRBJ2-7, with D perhaps matching TRBD2 (7 bases). The CDR3 is made up of 15 amino acids. CDR1 and CDR2 from the germline V gene are MNHEY and SVGEGT. V was cut by 6 bases and J by 7 bases, with 22 bases left in between. The CDR3, as DNA: TGTGCCAGCAGCCGCCGGCCGGGGGGCTCGGGAGAGCAGTACTTC. It is translated as CASSRRPGGSGEQYF.

This clonotype showed up just a few times. V usage is TRBV12-3 or TRBV12-4 and J usage is TRBJ1-1, with D possibly being TRBD1 (5 bases). With 6 bases removed from V and 4 bases from J, the gap between germline ends came to 12 bases. The length of the CDR3 is 13 residues. The CDR3 is CASSPAGITEAFF. CDR3 sequence (DNA): TGTGCCAGCAGCCCGGCAGGGATCACTGAAGCTTTCTTT.

This clonotype showed up just a few times. This chain links TRBV6-5 with TRBJ2-7, with D unclear. V shed 0 bases and J shed 1 base, with 7 bases lying between them. CDR1 MNHEY and CDR2 SVGAGI come from the germline V gene. There are 14 residues in the CDR3. The DNA of the CDR3 is TGTGCCAGCAGTTACTCGATCCAGTCCTACGAGCAGTACTTC. Amino acid sequence: CASSYSIQSYEQYF.

Only a few counts were recorded for this clonotype. The rearrangement uses TRBV2 and TRBJ2-4, with D unclear. The CDR3 runs to 10 residues. V lost 10 bases and J lost 7, with 8 bases in between. Germline V gene lookup returns CDR1 SNHLY and CDR2 FYNNEI. In nucleotides, the CDR3 is TGTGCCACCAGCGAGAACATTCAGTACTTC. Translation: CATSENIQYF.

This chain connects TRBV7-2 to TRBJ2-1; D is possibly TRBD1 (5 bases). Per the germline V gene, CDR1 is SGHTA and CDR2 is FQGNSA. Trimming shortened V by 5 bases and J by 12 bases, and 17 bases separated the two germline ends. The CDR3 length is 13 residues. Here the CDR3 DNA reads TGTGCCAGCAGCCAAACGACAGTTTCCGGGCAGTTCTTC. This sequence encodes CASSQTTVSGQFF.

The genes are TRBV15 and TRBJ2-2; D not resolved. Germline CDR1 and CDR2: LNHNV and YYDKDF (reference sequence). V lost 0 bases, J lost 5 bases, and 13 bases lay in between. This CDR3 spans 16 amino acids. The CDR3 here is CATSRDLATLTGELFF. DNA of the CDR3: TGTGCCACCAGCAGAGATCTGGCGACCCTTACCGGGGAGCTGTTTTTT.

In its sample, this clonotype was seen many times. This rearrangement joins TRBV20-1 to TRBJ2-1; 7 bases are shared with TRBD2. The length of the CDR3 is 17 residues. V was pared by 0 bases and J by 4 bases, with 12 bases of the junction left unmatched. CDR1 and CDR2 from the germline V gene are DFQATT and SNEGSKA (reference sequence). In nucleotides, the CDR3 is TGCAGTGCTAGAGATCGCCGGGCGAGCGGGGTTTACAATGAGCAGTTCTTC. Protein: CSARDRRASGVYNEQFF.

This clonotype was picked up many times. The V call is TRBV6-8, the J call TRBJ1-3; D might be TRBD1 (5 bases). The germline V and J ends were trimmed by 6 bases and 4 bases, with 10 bases remaining between them. There are 13 residues in the CDR3. The germline V gene encodes CDR1 MNHGY and CDR2 SAAAGT. The CDR3 bases are TGTGCCAGCAGCCCCGGACAAGGAAACACCATATATTTT. Protein product: CASSPGQGNTIYF.

This clonotype was counted between two and nine times. This chain joins TRBV5-1 and TRBJ2-2, with D unclear. Trimming cost V 0 bases and J 2 bases, with 11 bases left between them. The germline V gene encodes CDR1 SGHRS and CDR2 YFSETQ. The CDR3 is 16 amino acids. CDR3 nucleotides: TGCGCCAGCAGCTTGGGTATCACAGAAAACACCGGGGAGCTGTTTTTT. Translating it yields CASSLGITENTGELFF.

This clonotype occurred many times. The V call is TRBV6-6, the J call TRBJ1-2; 7 nucleotides align to TRBD1. V lost 8 bases to trimming and J lost 1 base; unmatched junction nucleotides: 13. CDR3 size: 16 residues. The V gene's germline CDR1 is MNHNY and CDR2 SVGAGI (reference sequence). The chain's CDR3 is CASAPGRDRINYGYTF. The CDR3 bases are TGTGCCAGCGCCCCGGGCAGGGACAGAATTAACTATGGCTACACCTTC.

This CDR3 is CSARNPVGSTDTQYF. Written as DNA, the CDR3 is TGCAGTGCTAGAAACCCCGTGGGGAGCACAGATACGCAGTATTTT. The rearrangement uses TRBV20-1 and TRBJ2-3; no reliable D call. Germline V gives CDR1 DFQATT, CDR2 SNEGSKA (reference sequence). Trimming removed 2 bases at V and 0 bases at J, with 12 bases between. This CDR3 has 15 amino acids.

This clonotype has more than one count but fewer than ten. The CDR3 coding sequence is TGTGCCAGCAGTTTTCGGGGGGGCATCACAGATACGCAGTATTTT. Amino acids: CASSFRGGITDTQYF. V gene TRBV12-3 or TRBV12-4 combines with J gene TRBJ2-3, with TRBD2 identical over 8 bases. The J segment lost 2 bases and the V segment lost 3 bases, leaving 4 bases of the junction unmatched. The CDR3 sequence is 15 residues long.

V is TRBV6-2 or TRBV6-3 and J is TRBJ2-1, with a tentative D call TRBD1 (6 bases). V dropped 5 bases and J dropped 4 bases, with 24 bases sitting between them. The CDR3 consists of 18 residues. The V gene's germline CDR1 is MNHEY and CDR2 SVGEGT. The CDR3 nucleotides read TGTGCCAGCAGTCGTCCCCTTACAGGGTTGACCCATTACAATGAGCAGTTCTTC. It is translated as CASSRPLTGLTHYNEQFF.

V gene TRBV11-2 combines with J gene TRBJ2-1, with TRBD2 identical over 11 bases. Germline CDR1 SGHAT, CDR2 FQNNGV. The CDR3 has 18 residues. After removal of 5 bases from V and 0 bases from J, the junction contained 9 bases not matched to a gene. The CDR3 DNA is TGTGCCAGCAGCCGGGTACTAGCGGGAGACCTCTCCTACAATGAGCAGTTCTTC. It yields the protein CASSRVLAGDLSYNEQFF.

The genes are TRBV4-1 and TRBJ2-1, with 7 bases matching TRBD2. The CDR3 length is 13 residues. Unmatched junction bases numbered 3, after V lost 4 bases and J lost 6 bases. CDR1 MGHRA and CDR2 YSYEKL come from the germline V gene. DNA for the CDR3: TGCGCCAGCAGCCCCCGGGGGGTCAATGAGCAGTTCTTC. As protein: CASSPRGVNEQFF.

This clonotype appeared a few times. V is TRBV3-1 and J is TRBJ1-1; D unclear. Germline assignment: CDR1 LGHDT and CDR2 YNNKEL (reference sequence). V was cut by 2 bases and J by 1 base, with 2 bases left in between. The CDR3 is 12 amino acids. CDR3 nucleotide sequence: TGTGCCAGCAGCCAATCGAACACTGAAGCTTTCTTT. This translates into CASSQSNTEAFF.